These 27 T cell receptor beta chains share one sample of origin, sequenced in a study of identical twins. Via MiXCR, TCRdb re-called the 5' RACE reads, giving one row per CDR3 protein. The table shows roughly 690,000 distinct CDR3 sequences, with around 20% occurring only once. This sample also appeared in a second study, on T cells expressing NK-cell markers.

The sequenced sample consisted of PBMCs. These receptors were obtained from a woman aged 18-29 years in good health.

This clonotype was seen at least ten times. The chain combines TRBV28 with TRBJ1-2, with D possibly being TRBD1 (5 bases). The V end was cut by 1 base, the J end by 8 bases, with 14 bases between. Germline CDR1 reads MDHEN; CDR2 reads SYDVKM. This CDR3 has 14 residues. The CDR3 sequence is CASSLSGRVNGYTF. The CDR3 DNA is TGTGCCAGCAGTTTATCCGGCAGGGTCAACGGCTACACCTTC.

V and J are TRBV24-1 and TRBJ2-7; D possibly uses TRBD1 or TRBD2 (5 bases each). Looked up from germline, CDR1 is KGHDR and CDR2 is SFDVKD. The CDR3 loop spans 14 amino acids. V was shortened by 1 base and J by 5 bases, with 11 bases between the two germline ends. As DNA, the CDR3 is TGTGCCACCAGTGATTTAATGAGGGGCAACGAGCAGTACTTC. Translating it yields CATSDLMRGNEQYF.

Many counts were recorded for this clonotype. This chain joins TRBV14 and TRBJ2-7; no firm D call. The CDR3 totals 13 residues. From germline, CDR1 is SGHDN and CDR2 FVKESK. Trimming cost V 7 bases and J 0 bases, with 10 bases left between them. Here the CDR3 reads CASMGYDSYEQYF. The CDR3, as DNA: TGTGCCAGCATGGGCTACGACTCCTACGAGCAGTACTTC.

This clonotype was detected many times. V and J are TRBV6-5 and TRBJ1-5; D perhaps matches TRBD1 (5 bases). The germline V gene encodes CDR1 MNHEY and CDR2 SVGAGI. The length of the CDR3 is 13 residues. Deletions cut 4 bases from V and 6 bases from J, with 10 bases between. The CDR3 spells CASSLKGSQPQHF. The CDR3 DNA sequence: TGTGCCAGCAGTTTAAAGGGGAGTCAGCCCCAGCATTTT.

This clonotype was recorded a few times. The chain has TRBV20-1 and TRBJ2-5, with TRBD2 matching 10 bases. This CDR3 has 16 amino acids. From germline, CDR1 is DFQATT and CDR2 SNEGSKA (reference sequence). The V gene end was trimmed by 1 base and the J gene end by 5 bases; junction bases not matched to a gene: 10. The CDR3 region is CSARARSGGGQETQYF. The CDR3 DNA follows: TGCAGTGCTAGAGCGAGGAGCGGGGGGGGCCAGGAGACCCAGTACTTC.

This clonotype has just a few counts. This rearrangement joins TRBV23-1 to TRBJ1-5; 7 nucleotides agree with TRBD1. TRBV23-1 is placed among ORFs of uncertain function. J was trimmed by 2 bases and V by 3 bases; bases with no gene match: 4. The CDR3 consists of 15 residues. CDR3 DNA: TGCGCCAGCAGTCACCCCGACAGGGGCAATCAGCCCCAGCATTTT. Protein sequence: CASSHPDRGNQPQHF.

This clonotype was observed at least ten times. This chain joins TRBV6-4 and TRBJ2-3; 15 bases align to TRBD2. The CDR3 consists of 17 residues. V was clipped by 2 bases and J by 2 bases; unmatched bases: 2. Germline loops: CDR1 MRHNA, CDR2 SNTAGT. The CDR3 loop is CASSDGTSGGTTDTQYF. Here the CDR3 DNA reads TGTGCCAGCAGTGACGGGACTAGCGGGGGGACCACAGATACGCAGTATTTT.

The chain has TRBV5-1 and TRBJ2-7, with D possibly being TRBD1 (5 bases). CDR1 SGHRS and CDR2 YFSETQ come from the germline V gene. CDR3 length: 14 residues. V gave up 1 base and J gave up 3 bases, with 11 bases separating them. The CDR3 bases are TGCGCCAGCAGCTTGTGGCAAGGGGACTACGAGCAGTACTTC. Translation: CASSLWQGDYEQYF.

This clonotype is a singleton in its sample. Written as DNA, the CDR3 is TGTGCCAGCAGCTTTTCTCCGGGACTAGCGGGGGTCGGCGAGACCCAGTACTTC. Residues: CASSFSPGLAGVGETQYF. The chain is built from TRBV11-1 and TRBJ2-5, with TRBD2 matching over 14 bases. Germline CDR1 is SGHAT and CDR2 is FQDESV (reference sequence). V lost 3 bases to trimming and J lost 5 bases; unmatched junction nucleotides: 11. The CDR3 extends over 18 amino acids.

V and J are TRBV5-6 and TRBJ2-7; 7 nucleotides agree with TRBD2. V trimming: 2 bases; J trimming: 2 bases; junction bases outside the gene matches: 7. Looked up from germline, CDR1 is SGHDT and CDR2 is YYEEEE. The CDR3 spans 15 residues. The CDR3 sequence: CASSFDGGFAYEQYF. The CDR3 DNA is TGTGCCAGCAGCTTTGACGGGGGGTTCGCCTACGAGCAGTACTTC.

This clonotype showed up just a few times. Sequence at one end of the junction differs from germline and may be a read error. The rearrangement joins TRBV20-1 to TRBJ2-3, with 11 bases matching TRBD2. Germline V CDR1 and CDR2: DFQATT, SNEGSKA (reference sequence). The length of the CDR3 is 12 residues. The CDR3 spells CSTSGGADTQYF. The CDR3 DNA reads TGCAGTACTAGCGGGGGCGCAGATACGCAGTATTTT.

V and J are TRBV20-1 and TRBJ2-5; D remains unclear. Germline loops: CDR1 DFQATT, CDR2 SNEGSKA (reference sequence). Trimming left V 0 bases short and J 1 base short, with 6 bases between. The CDR3 is made up of 13 amino acids. CDR3 DNA sequence: TGCAGTGCTAGAGATCAGCTCCAAGAGACCCAGTACTTC. Protein sequence: CSARDQLQETQYF.

The rearrangement links TRBV6-1 to TRBJ1-1; D ambiguous. This CDR3 has 14 amino acids. Germline CDR1 and CDR2: MNHNS and SASEGT. V was clipped by 4 bases and J by 8 bases, with 17 bases between them. Here the CDR3 DNA reads TGTGCCAGCAGTGGAGTCGGACGGGATAAAGAAGCTTTCTTT. Its translation is CASSGVGRDKEAFF.

The rearrangement uses TRBV12-2 and TRBJ2-1; the DNA was not compared with TRBD1, the D call given in the table. TRBV12-2 is a pseudogene segment. CDR3 length: 15 residues. The CDR3 DNA sequence: TGTGCAAGTCGCTTCCTCTCAGGGACCTACAATGAGCAGTTCTTC. It codes for CASRFLSGTYNEQFF.

This sequence joins TRBV9 and TRBJ1-1; no reliable D call. The CDR3 runs 13 residues. V was clipped by 6 bases and J by 3 bases, with 12 bases between them. CDR1 is SGDLS and CDR2 is YYNGEE in the germline V gene. The CDR3 sequence is CASTTYPDTEAFF. The CDR3 nucleotides read TGTGCCAGCACCACCTATCCGGACACTGAAGCTTTCTTT.

This chain connects TRBV5-6 to TRBJ2-7; possible D gene TRBD1, 5 bases. CDR3 length: 14 residues. V was pared by 0 bases and J by 12 bases, with 19 bases between. Germline lookup yields CDR1 SGHDT and CDR2 YYEEEE. This CDR3 is CASSLGAGIKYRYF. CDR3 coding DNA: TGTGCCAGCAGCTTGGGTGCAGGGATCAAGTATCGGTACTTC.

This clonotype was seen repeatedly, ten times or more. The rearrangement links TRBV20-1 to TRBJ2-5; D not certain. V lost 0 bases, J lost 11 bases, and 13 bases lay in between. This CDR3 is built from 12 residues. Germline CDR1 DFQATT, CDR2 SNEGSKA (reference sequence). The CDR3 reads CSARESAEVQYF. DNA for the CDR3: TGCAGTGCTAGAGAGTCGGCTGAGGTTCAGTACTTC.

This clonotype has a handful of counts. The J gene is TRBJ2-5, the V gene TRBV2; the D gene is possibly TRBD1 (6 bases). V lost 7 bases to trimming and J lost 3 bases, with 12 bases between them. The V gene's germline CDR1 is SNHLY and CDR2 FYNNEI. The CDR3 spans 13 residues. This chain's CDR3 is CASIRTGKETQYF. CDR3 nucleotides: TGTGCCAGCATTCGCACAGGGAAAGAGACCCAGTACTTC.

J is TRBJ1-4 and V is TRBV19; 8 bases line up with TRBD1. Germline lookup yields CDR1 LNHDA and CDR2 SQIVND (reference sequence). This CDR3 is built from 15 residues. J lost 6 bases, V lost 5 bases, and 8 bases had no gene match. CDR3 sequence: CASSLPGTGHEKLFF. CDR3 nucleotide sequence: TGTGCCAGTAGTCTTCCCGGGACAGGCCATGAAAAACTGTTTTTT.

This clonotype showed up just a few times. The chain links TRBV27 to TRBJ2-5, with 7 bases lining up with TRBD1. J lost 7 bases, V lost 6 bases, and 14 bases had no gene match. In germline, CDR1 is MNHEY, CDR2 SMNVEV (reference sequence). This CDR3 has 15 amino acids. Written as DNA, the CDR3 is TGTGCCAGCAGGTCCACCGGGACAGCGCCCGGGACCCAGTACTTC. Amino acids: CASRSTGTAPGTQYF.

This clonotype occurred a few times. The chain carries TRBV7-9 and TRBJ2-7; 8 nucleotides match TRBD1. V lost 3 bases and J lost 6; bases outside the gene matches: 4. Looked up from germline, CDR1 is SEHNR and CDR2 is FQNEAQ (reference sequence). CDR3 length equals 13 residues. The CDR3 DNA follows: TGTGCCAGCAGCTTGTCGGGACAGGCCGAGCAGTACTTC. It encodes CASSLSGQAEQYF.

The V and J genes are TRBV2 and TRBJ2-2; 7 positions agree with TRBD1. V trimming: 2 bases; J trimming: 3 bases; junction bases outside the gene matches: 6. The CDR3 covers 16 residues. Germline V gene lookup returns CDR1 SNHLY and CDR2 FYNNEI. CDR3 nucleotide sequence: TGTGCCAGCAGTGAACAAGGGGGCATTGACACCGGGGAGCTGTTTTTT. Amino acid sequence: CASSEQGGIDTGELFF.

This clonotype was seen only a few times. The V call is TRBV7-2, the J call TRBJ2-2; D remains ambiguous. V gave up 2 bases and J gave up 2 bases, with 6 bases separating them. The CDR3 runs 14 residues. Germline CDR1 and CDR2: SGHTA and FQGNSA. CDR3 in DNA: TGTGCCAGCAGCTTATCCGACAACACCGGGGAGCTGTTTTTT. Encoded protein: CASSLSDNTGELFF.

This clonotype was counted a few times. This chain connects TRBV10-3 to TRBJ2-7; the D gene is possibly TRBD2 (5 bases). Trimming left V 4 bases short and J 6 bases short, with 16 bases between. CDR1 is ENHRY, CDR2 SYGVKD, per germline. CDR3 size: 14 residues. The CDR3 sequence is CAISVSAGGGEQYF. Written as DNA, the CDR3 is TGTGCCATCAGTGTCTCGGCCGGAGGAGGCGAGCAGTACTTC.

This clonotype was seen only a few times. This CDR3 reads CASSRRERIGTDTQYF. DNA of the CDR3: TGTGCCAGCAGCCGACGAGAGCGGATTGGGACAGATACGCAGTATTTT. This chain uses TRBV27 with TRBJ2-3; weak D call: TRBD2 (5 bases). The CDR3 totals 16 residues. Trimming left V 6 bases short and J 3 bases short, with 19 bases between. Looked up from germline, CDR1 is MNHEY and CDR2 is SMNVEV (reference sequence).

This chain joins TRBV12-3 or TRBV12-4 and TRBJ1-5; D is unclear. The CDR3 contains 12 residues. V gave up 5 bases and J gave up 3 bases, with 5 bases separating them. The CDR3 DNA reads TGTGCCAGCAGTGACAACAATCAGCCCCAGCATTTT. This sequence encodes CASSDNNQPQHF.

This clonotype was seen a few times. J is TRBJ1-5 and V is TRBV7-2; D may be TRBD1 (5 bases). CDR1 SGHTA and CDR2 FQGNSA come from the germline V gene. The V and J ends lost 7 bases and 1 base respectively, with 17 bases between them. This CDR3 is 16 amino acids long. The CDR3 DNA sequence: TGTGCCAGCAACTTCGGTGGGGACGGCAGCAATCAGCCCCAGCATTTT. Translation: CASNFGGDGSNQPQHF.